Presented here are 12 T cell receptor beta chains from one specimen sequenced in a study of shared clonotypes between healthy human individuals. Libraries were prepared by immunoSEQ multiplex PCR; TCRdb keeps only in-frame clonotypes and omits some of them. The sample shows approximately 2,300,000 clones, roughly 90% of them seen only once. Sequenced: naive CD4+ T cells from PBMCs. Subset described: CD45RA+ positively selected. The receptor source for this set is a young man in good health. Some clones in this sample may be carry-over from other donors' samples.

The chain uses TRBV7-8 and TRBJ2-1; 12 bases are a match to TRBD2. J gave up 1 base and V 5 bases, and 15 bases lay outside the gene matches. The germline CDR1 and CDR2 sequences are SGHVS and FQNEAQ. The CDR3 has 20 amino acids. Here the CDR3 reads CASSEGLAGQLRRSYNEQFF. Written as DNA, the CDR3 is TGTGCCAGCAGCGAGGGACTAGCGGGCCAACTACGAAGATCCTACAATGAGCAGTTCTTC.

The chain employs TRBV4-1 and TRBJ2-1; TRBD1 or TRBD2 may be the D gene (6 bases each). The V end was cut by 4 bases, the J end by 0 bases, with 13 bases between. Germline V gives CDR1 MGHRA, CDR2 YSYEKL. This CDR3 comprises 16 residues. CDR3 coding DNA: TGCGCCAGCAGCCGGGATGGGGGGCTCTCCTACAATGAGCAGTTCTTC. The encoded protein is CASSRDGGLSYNEQFF.

Only one count was recorded for this clone. Other DNA sequences from this sample encode an identical CDR3 as well. V is TRBV5-1 and J is TRBJ1-1, with unresolved D. V was clipped by 0 bases and J by 2 bases, with 11 bases between them. The length of the CDR3 is 15 residues. CDR1 is SGHRS and CDR2 is YFSETQ in the germline V gene. The CDR3 DNA sequence: TGCGCCAGCAGCTTGGTAGCGGGGTCAAACACTGAAGCTTTCTTT. This codes for CASSLVAGSNTEAFF.

This sequence joins TRBV28 and TRBJ2-1, with D possibly being TRBD2 (7 bases). With 5 bases removed from V and 8 bases from J, the gap between germline ends came to 19 bases. The germline CDR1 and CDR2 sequences are MDHEN and SYDVKM. This CDR3 has 15 amino acids. CDR3 nucleotides: TGTGCCAGCAGTCTAGGGGGGGCCGAGTTGGATGAGCAGTTCTTC. Amino acid sequence: CASSLGGAELDEQFF.

This clone was counted once. V and J are TRBV10-3 and TRBJ2-7; D may match TRBD1 or TRBD2 (5 bases each). CDR3 length: 14 residues. In germline, CDR1 is ENHRY, CDR2 SYGVKD. V was shortened by 10 bases and J by 0 bases, with 16 bases between the two germline ends. The CDR3: CATRDLGNSYEQYF. CDR3 DNA: TGTGCCACCAGGGACCTTGGAAACTCCTACGAGCAGTACTTC.

The chain is built from TRBV4-1 and TRBJ2-2; D is perhaps TRBD1 (6 bases). In germline, CDR1 is MGHRA, CDR2 YSYEKL. The CDR3 spans 16 residues. The V gene lost 6 bases and the J gene lost 4 bases, with 18 bases spanning the gap. The CDR3 coding sequence is TGCGCCAGCAGTCGAACCTGGACAGAAGCCACCGGGGAGCTGTTTTTT. Translation gives CASSRTWTEATGELFF.

This rearrangement joins TRBV5-4 to TRBJ1-1; D may be TRBD1 (5 bases). The CDR3 has 15 residues. V was cut by 3 bases and J by 1 base, with 13 bases left in between. The V gene's germline CDR1 is SGHNT and CDR2 YYREEE (reference sequence). The CDR3 loop reads CASSSGVWGNTEAFF. The CDR3 region has the DNA TGTGCCAGCAGCTCGGGGGTATGGGGGAACACTGAAGCTTTCTTT.

The chain employs TRBV5-1 and TRBJ2-6, with TRBD2 matching over 9 bases. This CDR3 has 19 amino acids. V dropped 4 bases and J dropped 1; count of bases not matched to a gene: 12. Germline V CDR1 and CDR2: SGHRS, YFSETQ. CDR3 coding DNA: TGCGCCAGCAGCCCGCCGGCGGGAGGGGCCGATTCTGGGGCCAACGTCCTGACTTTC. It yields the protein CASSPPAGGADSGANVLTF.

The V and J genes are TRBV11-2 and TRBJ1-5; D uncertain. V lost 0 bases, J lost 6 bases, and 9 bases lay in between. CDR1 is SGHAT and CDR2 is FQNNGV in the germline V gene. The CDR3 is made up of 14 amino acids. This CDR3 is CASSLEIEGQPQHF. CDR3 coding DNA: TGTGCCAGCAGCTTAGAAATTGAAGGTCAGCCCCAGCATTTT.

The chain couples TRBV19 to TRBJ2-1; 8 bases line up with TRBD2. CDR3 length: 15 residues. Germline V lookup: CDR1 LNHDA, CDR2 SQIVND (reference sequence). J was trimmed by 0 bases and V by 7 bases; bases with no gene match: 5. Written as DNA, the CDR3 is TGTGCCAGTAATCCCAGCGGGGGCTCCTACAATGAGCAGTTCTTC. This encodes CASNPSGGSYNEQFF.

This clone occurred once. The chain joins TRBV6-7 to TRBJ1-2; tentative D call: TRBD1 (6 bases). TRBV6-7 is marked as an open reading frame, function uncertain. CDR3 length equals 16 residues. V was clipped by 0 bases and J by 1 base, with 12 bases between them. CDR3 sequence reads: CASSYSRQESNYGYTF. In nucleotides, the CDR3 is TGTGCCAGCAGTTACTCCCGACAGGAGAGTAACTATGGCTACACCTTC.

The chain is built from TRBV14 and TRBJ2-3, with unresolved D. V was clipped by 4 bases and J by 2 bases, with 7 bases between them. The CDR3 has 13 residues. The germline CDR1 and CDR2 sequences are SGHDN and FVKESK. CDR3 region: CASSPKDTDTQYF. The CDR3 nucleotides read TGTGCCAGCAGCCCAAAGGACACAGATACGCAGTATTTT.